This paragraph reports one T cell receptor (beta chain). Its target is unknown. Both 60 Vbeta primers and 13 Jbeta primers went into the PCR. The authors' processing: Later, 75 million to 100 million unique TCR beta chains were counted in an analysis, and 8.5 million to 13 million of them were shared. The protocol was immunoSEQ multiplex PCR, while the TCRdb copy is restricted to in-frame clones and leaves out a portion. The DNA was the basis for D and trimming; V, J and clone size are from that table. The data hold around 180,000 clones, with roughly 77% observed a single time. The data belong to a study of cytomegalovirus exposure and HLA in healthy donors. Study information: In an earlier analysis, around 120 million unique TCR beta sequences were found from 150 million to 200 million T cells.

V shed 6 bases, J shed 0 bases, and the junction held 9 bases outside the gene matches. Germline values: CDR1 SEHNR, CDR2 FQNEAQ (reference sequence). The CDR3 loop spans 18 amino acids. Study-level findings and limits: Reports described diagnosis of cytomegalovirus status by the classifier as highly specific and sensitive. Later genetic work tied a missense DCLRE1C variant to beta-chain V and J trimming.

The rearrangement joins TRBV7-9 to TRBJ1-5; 12 nucleotides align to TRBD1. This receptor was taken from a woman in her 50s in good health and CMV-seronegative. The sequencing sample was made of PBMCs. CDR3 in amino acids: CASSSGQGAGVSNQPQHF. CDR3 DNA sequence: TGTGCCAGCAGTTCGGGACAGGGGGCGGGGGTTAGCAATCAGCCCCAGCATTTT. The entire variable domain, with the rest obtained from reference TRBV7-9 and TRBJ1-5, is as follows: DTGVSQNPRHKITKRGQNVTFRCDPISEHNRLYWYRQTLGQGPEFLTYFQNEAQLEKSRLLSDRFSAERPKGSFSTLEIQRTEQGDSAMYLCASSSGQGAGVSNQPQHFGDGTRLSIL.